The present T cell receptor beta chain was sequenced within a study of shared clonotypes between healthy human individuals. As for the study in general: Researchers assigned three CD4 naive, three CD4 memory, two CD8 naive and one CD8 memory plate to each donor.

Researchers partitioned CD4+ cells into CD45RA+ naive and CD45RA-negative memory subsets. Investigators spread the genomic DNA of each subset evenly over several immunoSEQ plates. Study processing details: Because ImmunoSEQ provided only junction sequences with no quality scores, the filtering differed. Here immunoSEQ multiplex PCR was the method, and the copy in TCRdb shows in-frame clones only, minus some. D and trimming come from the DNA, and the V and J calls and clone size come from that table. The table shows over a million clones, with around 82% occurring only once. The length of the CDR3 is 15 residues. Per germline, CDR1 SNHLY and CDR2 FYNNEI. The germline V and J ends were trimmed by 6 bases and 0 bases, with 11 bases remaining between them.

This chain joins TRBV2 and TRBJ2-2, with TRBD2 as a possible D gene (5 bases). This TCR was sampled from a man younger than 30 in good health. Some clones in this sample may be carry-over from other donors' samples. Sequenced sample: memory CD4+ T cells from PBMCs. Subset noted: CD45RA-negative fraction. The CDR3 DNA reads as TGTGCCAGCAGGGTAAGCGGAGCGAACACCGGGGAGCTGTTTTTT. Translated, it gives CASRVSGANTGELFF.